The rows below give T cell receptor beta chains drawn from one sample of a study of blood T cell repertoires in COVID-19. TCRdb's copy holds only in-frame clones and misses some; the assay was immunoSEQ multiplex PCR. The sample lists around 320,000 clones, approximately 89% occurring once. Sequencing used peripheral blood. The source is a woman under 40 who had recovered from COVID-19. Both conserved end residues are part of each CDR3. The D gene is left open where the match is weak. Clone size is stated in some rows and not others, as once, few, many or a class when expanded.

clone size: NA
J gene: TRBJ1-1
V gene: TRBV7-9
D gene: NA
CDR3 protein: CASSLVTGGGTEAFF
CDR3 DNA: TGTGCCAGCAGCTTAGTAACGGGTGGAGGCACTGAAGCTTTCTTT

clone size: NA
J gene: TRBJ1-6
V gene: TRBV6-5
D gene: NA
CDR3 protein: CASRQGPNSPLHF
CDR3 DNA: TGTGCCAGCAGACAGGGACCTAATTCACCCCTCCACTTT

clone size: NA
J gene: TRBJ1-1
V gene: TRBV5-1
D gene: NA
CDR3 protein: CASTSTGGNTEAFF
CDR3 DNA: TGCGCCAGCACTTCGACGGGGGGGAACACTGAAGCTTTCTTT

clone size: NA
J gene: TRBJ1-3
V gene: TRBV6-5
D gene: TRBD1
CDR3 protein: CASRQTGTAGNTIYF
CDR3 DNA: TGTGCCAGCAGACAAACCGGGACAGCTGGAAACACCATATATTTT

clone size: NA
J gene: TRBJ2-7
V gene: TRBV7-8
D gene: TRBD1
CDR3 protein: CASSFGQGVGEQYF
CDR3 DNA: TGTGCCAGCAGCTTTGGCCAGGGGGTAGGCGAGCAGTACTTC

clone size: NA
J gene: TRBJ1-1
V gene: TRBV28
D gene: NA
CDR3 protein: CASSFPGGGTEAFF
CDR3 DNA: TGTGCCAGCAGTTTCCCGGGGGGGGGTACTGAAGCTTTCTTT

clone size: NA
J gene: TRBJ2-2
V gene: TRBV3-1/TRBV3-2
D gene: NA
CDR3 protein: CASSLTGSRTGELFF
CDR3 DNA: TGTGCCAGCAGCCTTACGGGGTCACGCACCGGGGAGCTGTTTTTT

clone size: NA
J gene: TRBJ1-1
V gene: TRBV7-9
D gene: NA
CDR3 protein: CASSPNRLTRGTEAFF
CDR3 DNA: TGTGCCAGCAGCCCCAATCGGCTTACGCGGGGCACTGAAGCTTTCTTT

clone size: NA
J gene: TRBJ2-7
V gene: TRBV5-5
D gene: NA
CDR3 protein: CASSLVIVVEQYF
CDR3 DNA: TGTGCCAGCAGCTTGGTTATAGTCGTGGAGCAGTACTTC

clone size: many
J gene: TRBJ1-1
V gene: TRBV7-9
D gene: NA
CDR3 protein: CASSEREGRTEAFF
CDR3 DNA: TGTGCCAGCAGCGAAAGGGAGGGGAGGACTGAAGCTTTCTTT

clone size: NA
J gene: TRBJ2-3
V gene: TRBV7-6
D gene: NA
CDR3 protein: CASSGLAYIQRPTVDTQYF
CDR3 DNA: TGTGCCAGCAGCGGACTTGCCTACATTCAAAGACCGACGGTAGATACGCAGTATTTT

clone size: NA
J gene: TRBJ2-1
V gene: TRBV28
D gene: TRBD1
CDR3 protein: CASSESQGVNFEQFF
CDR3 DNA: TGTGCCAGCAGTGAGTCACAGGGGGTCAATTTTGAGCAGTTCTTC